Listed below are T cell receptor beta chains from one sample, sequenced in a study of a mutant IDH1 vaccine in newly diagnosed glioma. No antigen has been assigned to these receptors. TCRdb's copy holds only in-frame clones and misses some; the assay was immunoSEQ multiplex PCR. The table records about 32,000 clones, approximately 80% of them present only once. The input for sequencing was PBMCs, taken from a glioma patient whose treatment included an IDH1 peptide vaccine. The receptors were sampled from a woman aged 40 to 55 with glioma. CDR3s leave out the opening cysteine and the closing phenylalanine or tryptophan.

J gene | V gene | CDR3 protein
TRBJ1-4 | TRBV6-1 | AKPRDLDEKLF
TRBJ2-3 | TRBV6-1 | ASNPRAGVVDTQY
TRBJ1-5 | TRBV7-9 | ASSLGTFSNQPQH
TRBJ2-7 | TRBV5-1 | ASRRDGTGGVEQY
TRBJ1-1 | TRBV9 | ASSVASGGYTEAF
TRBJ1-1 | TRBV18 | ASSPLAGWGTEAF
TRBJ1-2 | TRBV28 | ASSTQGLGYGYT
TRBJ2-7 | TRBV5-1 | ASSLAGQFEQY
TRBJ1-4 | TRBV9 | ASSVGGTGLEKLF
TRBJ1-4 | TRBV19 | ASTKGRDPNEKLF
TRBJ1-1 | TRBV13 | ASSLGQGDTEAF
TRBJ2-5 | TRBV6-4 | ASSAHGTPQETQY
TRBJ2-7 | TRBV2 | ASTEGEQY
TRBJ2-5 | TRBV5-1 | ASSLTHQETQY
TRBJ2-6 | TRBV7-9 | ASSSTGPGANVLT
TRBJ1-3 | TRBV2 | ATTDITGNTIY
TRBJ1-5 | TRBV7-9 | ASSLGAAGVQPQH
TRBJ1-1 | TRBV20-1 | SALRTGVAF
TRBJ1-1 | TRBV6-5 | ASSYGRDLMNTEAF
TRBJ2-1 | TRBV20-1 | SARGRNEQF
TRBJ2-7 | TRBV29-1 | SASSAGGEQY
TRBJ1-4 | TRBV6-1 | ASSAGRPPLNEKLF
TRBJ1-1 | TRBV7-2 | ASSLVVHPGQGNTEAF
TRBJ2-3 | TRBV5-6 | ASSLAIVLNTQY
TRBJ2-5 | TRBV7-9 | ASSLAPDQETQY
TRBJ1-2 | TRBV6-5 | ASSADGDYGYT
TRBJ2-7 | TRBV7-9 | ASQLRDGPYEQY
TRBJ2-7 | TRBV7-2 | ASSLRPYEQY
TRBJ1-1 | TRBV7-8 | ASSLGTVLDTEAF
TRBJ1-1 | TRBV7-9 | ASSLIGEAF
TRBJ2-3 | TRBV13 | ASSLRLAGADTQY
TRBJ1-1 | TRBV27 | ASRGLLNTEAF
TRBJ2-3 | TRBV25-1 | ASKGYTDTQY
TRBJ2-2 | TRBV9 | ASSVSPGTGELF
TRBJ2-7 | TRBV11-3 | ASSTPASNEQY
TRBJ1-2 | TRBV7-9 | ASTMERSSLSYT
TRBJ2-7 | TRBV9 | ASSVGTGGSYEQY
TRBJ1-2 | TRBV30 | AWSSRDRVGTAGYGYT
TRBJ1-1 | TRBV6-1 | ASRAGTWNTEAF
TRBJ1-5 | TRBV9 | ASSVSGSNQPQH
TRBJ2-1 | TRBV10-1 | ASATGPSSYNEQF
TRBJ2-5 | TRBV6-1 | ASSAEGGTPQETQY
TRBJ2-7 | TRBV6-6 | ASSYVGGDEQY
TRBJ2-5 | TRBV11-3 | ASSSGGGETQY
TRBJ1-4 | TRBV6-6 | ASSYSTATNEKLF
TRBJ2-6 | TRBV29-1 | SVQISGANVLT
TRBJ1-2 | TRBV14 | ASSQTGGKYYGYT
TRBJ2-7 | TRBV4-3 | ASSQAGGRSYEQY
TRBJ1-5 | TRBV2 | ASRGPGQGGQPQH
TRBJ2-2 | TRBV10-1 | ASSAGSPGELF
TRBJ2-7 | TRBV28 | ASSLAGDGGEQY
TRBJ2-3 | TRBV9 | ASSVERGGRTDTQY
TRBJ1-1 | TRBV7-9 | ASTSYTEAF
TRBJ1-2 | TRBV28 | ASSLLPGSGYT
TRBJ2-1 | TRBV6-4 | ASALAGGLNEQF
TRBJ2-5 | TRBV5-1 | ASSRTGTGVQETQY
TRBJ2-2 | TRBV10-3 | AIRAGTGELF
TRBJ2-3 | TRBV5-1 | ASSQIAGGSTDTQY
TRBJ2-6 | TRBV6-1 | ASSEGSSGANVLT